The 6 T cell receptor beta chains presented below share a single source sample, sequenced in a study of T cell responses to AZD1222 COVID-19 vaccine. Repertoires were generated with immunoSEQ multiplex PCR, while TCRdb's copy carries only in-frame clones and drops some. The data hold fewer than 110,000 clones, with around 87% observed a single time. Sequenced material: peripheral blood, taken on day 0 of AZD1222 vaccination. The receptors here all came from an adult in good health.

The V gene is TRBV19, the J gene TRBJ2-7; D possibly corresponds to TRBD1 (6 bases). The CDR3 extends over 15 amino acids. Looked up from germline, CDR1 is LNHDA and CDR2 is SQIVND (reference sequence). Trimming stripped 6 bases from V and 1 base from J, with 16 bases between. CDR3 loop: CASRSLRDKSYEQYF. The DNA of the CDR3 is TGTGCCAGTAGATCCCTCCGGGACAAATCCTACGAGCAGTACTTC.

V is TRBV5-4 and J is TRBJ1-2; D is uncertain. V gave up 4 bases and J gave up 8 bases, with 12 bases separating them. Germline V gene sequence: CDR1 SGHNT, CDR2 YYREEE (reference sequence). This CDR3 has 12 residues. The CDR3 nucleotides read TGTGCCAGCAGCGCCAACAGTGGGGGCTACACCTTC. It yields the protein CASSANSGGYTF.

The chain carries TRBV11-2 and TRBJ2-3; 7 bases match TRBD2. V lost 2 bases to trimming and J lost 1 base; unmatched junction nucleotides: 12. This CDR3 is 18 amino acids long. CDR1 and CDR2 from the germline V gene are SGHAT and FQNNGV. The CDR3 region has the DNA TGTGCCAGCAGCTTATCCCCCCTTGCGGGGGATGGCACAGATACGCAGTATTTT. This translates into CASSLSPLAGDGTDTQYF.

The V and J genes are TRBV7-8 and TRBJ2-3; D is possibly TRBD2 (6 bases). Germline CDR1 SGHVS, CDR2 FQNEAQ. CDR3 length: 14 residues. Deletions cut 3 bases from V and 2 bases from J, with 9 bases between. CDR3 nucleotide sequence: TGTGCCAGCAGCTTTGGGACTGACACAGATACGCAGTATTTT. Its translation: CASSFGTDTDTQYF. The full variable domain, its missing parts supplied by reference TRBV7-8 and TRBJ2-3, is GAGVSQSPRYKVAKRGQDVALRCDPISGHVSLFWYQQALGQGPEFLTYFQNEAQLDKSGLPSDRFFAERPEGSVSTLKIQRTQQEDSAVYLCASSFGTDTDTQYFGPGTRLTVL.

The chain combines TRBV6-1 with TRBJ1-1; D is ambiguous. Trimming cost V 7 bases and J 5 bases, with 14 bases left between them. The CDR3 extends over 13 amino acids. CDR1 and CDR2 from the germline V gene are MNHNS and SASEGT. The CDR3 loop reads CASTRGGHTEAFF. Here the CDR3 DNA reads TGTGCCAGCACCCGGGGAGGGCATACTGAAGCTTTCTTT.

The rearrangement joins TRBV10-3 to TRBJ2-6, with D possibly TRBD1 on 5 matching bases. Per the germline V gene, CDR1 is ENHRY and CDR2 is SYGVKD. The CDR3 length is 18 residues. Trimming pared 2 bases from V and 0 bases from J, leaving 14 bases between. The CDR3 bases are TGTGCCATCAGTGAGCGTCAGGGAAGCCCCTCTGGGGCCAACGTCCTGACTTTC. Translation: CAISERQGSPSGANVLTF.